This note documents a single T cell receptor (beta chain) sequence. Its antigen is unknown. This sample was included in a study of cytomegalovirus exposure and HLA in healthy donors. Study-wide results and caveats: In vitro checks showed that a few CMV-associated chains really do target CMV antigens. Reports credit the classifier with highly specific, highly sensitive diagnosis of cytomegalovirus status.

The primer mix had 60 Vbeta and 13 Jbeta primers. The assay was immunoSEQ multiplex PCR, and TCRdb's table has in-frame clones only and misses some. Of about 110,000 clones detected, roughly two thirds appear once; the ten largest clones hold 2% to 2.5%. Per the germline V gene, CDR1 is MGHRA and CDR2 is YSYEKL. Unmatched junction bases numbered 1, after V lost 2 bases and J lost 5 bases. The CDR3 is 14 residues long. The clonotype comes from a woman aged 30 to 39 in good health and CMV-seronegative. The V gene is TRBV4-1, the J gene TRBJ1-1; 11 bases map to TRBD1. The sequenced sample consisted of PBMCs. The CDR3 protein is CASSQRDRGTEAFF. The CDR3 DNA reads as TGCGCCAGCAGCCAACGGGACAGGGGGACTGAAGCTTTCTTT.